These 9 T cell receptor beta chains share one sample of origin, sequenced in a study of OX40 agonist ivuxolimab in advanced cancers. Only in-frame clones appear in the TCRdb table, and some are missing; sequencing was by immunoSEQ multiplex PCR. Found here are 73,000 or so clones, about 93% of them singletons; the top ten hold around 0.46%. The specimen comprised CD4+ or CD8+ T cells sorted from blood, sampled in a trial of the OX40 agonist ivuxolimab. These receptors came from an adult with an advanced solid tumor such as melanoma, head and neck, liver or kidney cancer.

The rearrangement links TRBV11-2 to TRBJ1-1; TRBD1 agrees at 7 bases. Unmatched junction bases numbered 9, after V lost 5 bases and J lost 0 bases. This CDR3 comprises 16 residues. The germline CDR1 and CDR2 sequences are SGHAT and FQNNGV. Here the CDR3 DNA reads TGTGCCAGCAGCCCCCGGGACAGAAGTTTGAACACTGAAGCTTTCTTT. Encoded protein: CASSPRDRSLNTEAFF.

The chain combines TRBV18 with TRBJ2-1; D gene ambiguous. Per the germline V gene, CDR1 is KGHSH and CDR2 is LQKENI. The CDR3 is 13 residues long. V was cut by 1 base and J by 5 bases, with 6 bases left in between. CDR3 coding DNA: TGTGCCAGCTCACCACTAGTAAACAATGAGCAGTTCTTC. Translation: CASSPLVNNEQFF.

The chain uses TRBV6-6 and TRBJ1-2, with D perhaps matching TRBD1 (6 bases). Per germline, CDR1 MNHNY and CDR2 SVGAGI (reference sequence). The CDR3 loop spans 13 amino acids. Trimming left V 10 bases short and J 7 bases short, with 19 bases between. CDR3: CATTLAPTGGYTF. CDR3 nucleotide sequence: TGTGCCACCACCCTGGCTCCGACAGGTGGCTACACCTTC.

The gene calls are TRBV18 and TRBJ1-5; D is undetermined. The length of the CDR3 is 13 residues. V was clipped by 4 bases and J by 4 bases, with 8 bases between them. The germline gives CDR1 KGHSH, CDR2 LQKENI. CDR3 amino acids: CASSLTDNQPQHF. The CDR3 coding sequence is TGTGCCAGCTCACTAACAGATAATCAGCCCCAGCATTTT.

This sequence joins TRBV6-5 and TRBJ2-1, with unresolved D. Deletions cut 0 bases from V and 4 bases from J, with 10 bases between. CDR3 length equals 15 residues. Per germline, CDR1 MNHEY and CDR2 SVGAGI. The CDR3 bases are TGTGCCAGCAGTTACTCGATTCTGGGTTACAATGAGCAGTTCTTC. It specifies CASSYSILGYNEQFF.

The chain recombines TRBV11-2 with TRBJ2-5; possibly TRBD2 for D (6 bases). The germline V gene has CDR1 SGHAT and CDR2 FQNNGV. Trimming left V 3 bases short and J 1 base short, with 9 bases between. The CDR3 loop spans 14 amino acids. CDR3 sequence (DNA): TGTGCCAGCAGCTTCGGACTAATCCAAGAGACCCAGTACTTC. This codes for CASSFGLIQETQYF.

This sequence joins TRBV7-2 and TRBJ2-7; the D call may be TRBD1 or TRBD2 (5 bases each). The CDR3 contains 13 residues. Trimming cost V 5 bases and J 3 bases, with 11 bases left between them. CDR1 and CDR2 from the germline V gene are SGHTA and FQGNSA. Here the CDR3 DNA reads TGTGCCAGCAGCACCCGGGACGGCTACGAGCAGTACTTC. It is translated as CASSTRDGYEQYF.

This clone was picked up one time. This rearrangement joins TRBV9 to TRBJ2-2, with TRBD2 identical over 10 bases. This CDR3 has 17 residues. V gave up 3 bases and J gave up 6 bases; unmatched junction bases: 11. Germline lookup yields CDR1 SGDLS and CDR2 YYNGEE. The CDR3 DNA reads as TGTGCCAGCAGCGCCCAGGAGGGACTAGCGTTTCCCGGGGAGCTGTTTTTT. Its protein is CASSAQEGLAFPGELFF.

This clone appeared once. This sequence joins TRBV7-2 and TRBJ2-4; 7 nucleotides agree with TRBD2. V was pared by 5 bases and J by 1 base, with 5 bases of the junction left unmatched. The germline CDR1 and CDR2 sequences are SGHTA and FQGNSA. This CDR3 has 15 residues. As DNA, the CDR3 is TGTGCCAGCAGCGTTGCGGGGGTGGCCAAAAACATTCAGTACTTC. Translating gives CASSVAGVAKNIQYF.